This T cell receptor beta chain was sequenced for a study of blood T cells in healthy people across ages. Russia was home to the donors, healthy Caucasian individuals aged roughly 6 to 95. Investigators took about 9.4 milliliters of peripheral blood from every donor. Next came a second PCR, run for about 6 to 12 cycles, which used a sample-barcoded 5' primer along with a J-beta primer mix. Researchers report that a template-switch adaptor with 12 random nucleotides tagged each cDNA molecule. Using its own MiXCR run on the 5' RACE reads, TCRdb lists one record per CDR3 protein. The sample lists 750,000 to 1,000,000 distinct CDR3 sequences; 25% to 35% were seen once. The CDR3 has 16 amino acids. Trimming left V 5 bases short and J 2 bases short, with 21 bases between. The V gene's germline CDR1 is DFQATT and CDR2 SNEGSKA (reference sequence). This clonotype was counted between two and nine times. This sample was also put to use in a study of T cells of mothers and their children.

Sequencing input: blood. The origin of this receptor is a woman aged 35 to 49 in good health. The chain recombines TRBV20-1 with TRBJ2-5, with a weak D call TRBD1 (5 bases). The CDR3 loop reads CSAFPQLGPWQETQYF. In nucleotides, the CDR3 is TGCAGTGCTTTCCCCCAGCTGGGGCCATGGCAAGAGACCCAGTACTTC.